This T cell receptor beta chain is drawn from a study of blood T cell repertoires in COVID-19 (dated by TCRdb to the early 2020s). Regarding the research as a whole: The collaborator samples originated in the United States, Italy and Spain and spanned the acute and convalescent phases of COVID-19. The material from the prospective study consisted of cDNA or gDNA derived from T cells, B-cell-depleted T cells, or PBMCs. Subjects who had been exposed to COVID-19, were actively infected with it, or had recovered from it provided the deeply sampled blood TCRbeta repertoires that made up the dataset. The repertoires were made available in a free public database intended to serve as a resource for research on the immune response to SARS-CoV-2. Samples were obtained from the ongoing ImmuneRACE study (first 160 participants) and from about 1,300 subjects provided by 6 global collaborators. Nearly every sample came with metadata listing a de-identified subject ID, COVID-19 status, age in years and sex. HLA class I and class II types, where available, came from metadata supplied by the sample provider rather than from assay-based typing.

Paper-wide results and their limitations: Clinical and demographic metadata were provided uncurated, with the amount varying by source and participant.

Participants in the prospective study were aged about 18 to 90 years, lived in approximately 26 United States geographic areas, and enrolled through a virtual design. In the prospective study, cohorts were assigned on the basis of participant-reported clinical history obtained from a screening survey and a study questionnaire. In the prospective study, mobile phlebotomists collected whole blood, serum and a nasopharyngeal or oropharyngeal swab from each participant. Prospective study participants could optionally give additional blood draws and questionnaires over an approximately 2-month period. Prospective study blood samples were shipped either frozen or at room temperature before DNA extraction. TCRbeta CDR3 regions were amplified from genomic DNA by means of the immunoSEQ Assay, a bias-controlled multiplex PCR. For the original study's pipeline: Within the assay, amplification of reference gene primers was used to estimate how many nucleated cells each sample contained. To quantify the absolute abundance of each unique TCRbeta CDR3 rearrangement, sequence reads were collapsed and filtered. Productive Simpson clonality was computed per sample as the square root of Simpson's diversity index over productive rearrangements. TCRdb stores this immuneACCESS table with in-frame sequences only. Part of the clones is absent; in the studies checked, under half of the shortfall reflects unresolved V genes, and no reason is known for the rest. Clone size and V and J calls were adopted from that table, with D and trimming inferred from the DNA. The sample table contains about 210,000 clones; only one count was recorded for 81% of them. The ten largest clones represent 8.5% to 10% of the sample.

This clone was found many times. The clone's antigen remains unknown. The input lacks base qualities; no much larger clone sits a single base away. Taken from cysteine to phenylalanine, the CDR3 has 15 residues. The kept DNA is CDR3 alone, 45 bases in frame from the first base. CDR1 and CDR2, looked up from the germline V gene, are KGHSH and LQKENI. After removal of 4 bases from V and 9 bases from J, the junction retains 9 bases not matched to a gene. The sample was PBMCs or T cells enriched from blood (not recorded which). The sequence joins TRBV18 to TRBJ2-1; 10 central nucleotides agree with TRBD2. The receptor was isolated from a woman between 45 and 60 years old with acute COVID-19. The DNA is as follows: TGTGCCAGCTCACTATCTAGCGGGAGAGTGGGTGAGCAGTTCTTC. Its product reads: CASSLSSGRVGEQFF.